Included here is one TCR beta chain sequence, with context. These data come from a study of blood T cell repertoires in COVID-19. Study-level information: Researchers got acute and convalescent COVID-19 samples from the United States, Italy and Spain. The cDNA or gDNA used as material had been derived from T cells, B-cell-depleted T cells, or PBMCs.

This table comes from immunoSEQ multiplex PCR, and its TCRdb copy is limited to in-frame clones, with some not included. This sample has a few hundred thousand clones, with 70% to 90% found just once. This receptor was obtained from a woman aged 70-85 years with acute or convalescent COVID-19. Sequencing was performed on peripheral blood.

Written as DNA, the CDR3 is TGTGCCAGCAGCCAGCTCGGCGGGAACACTGAAGCTTTCTTT. Translating gives CASSQLGGNTEAFF. This chain uses TRBV14 with TRBJ1-1; D not resolved. Germline loops: CDR1 SGHDN, CDR2 FVKESK. Trimming pared 3 bases from V and 1 base from J, leaving 9 bases between. The CDR3 consists of 14 residues. Supplemented by reference TRBV14 and TRBJ1-1, the full variable domain reads EAGVTQFPSHSVIEKGQTVTLRCDPISGHDNLYWYRRVMGKEIKFLLHFVKESKQDESGMPNNRFLAERTGGTYSTLKVQPAELEDSGVYFCASSQLGGNTEAFFGQGTRLTVV.